The 20 T cell receptor beta chains reported below all come from one sample, sequenced in a study of cytomegalovirus exposure and HLA in healthy donors. PCR primers comprised 60 Vbeta and 13 Jbeta primers. Profiling relied on immunoSEQ multiplex PCR, and the TCRdb table lists in-frame clones only, not all of them. The repertoire has 110,000 to 150,000 clones, roughly 70% of them found once; the top ten carry approximately 4.2%. What was sequenced was PBMCs. These receptors were collected from a man aged 60 to 69 in good health and CMV-seronegative.

The chain combines TRBV20-1 with TRBJ1-1, with a weak D call TRBD1 (6 bases). V lost 8 bases and J lost 3, with 10 bases in between. CDR3 size: 11 residues. Per germline, CDR1 DFQATT and CDR2 SNEGSKA (reference sequence). CDR3 coding DNA: TGCAGTCACAACAGGGACACTGAAGCTTTCTTT. It yields the protein CSHNRDTEAFF.

The chain employs TRBV19 and TRBJ2-5; a possible D gene is TRBD2 (5 bases). V shed 4 bases and J shed 7 bases, with 16 bases lying between them. This CDR3 has 14 residues. Germline CDR1 reads LNHDA; CDR2 reads SQIVND (reference sequence). The CDR3 reads CASSSEREPGTQYF. In nucleotides, the CDR3 is TGTGCCAGTAGTAGCGAGAGGGAACCTGGGACCCAGTACTTC.

The rearrangement uses TRBV30 and TRBJ1-2; a weak D match, TRBD1 (6 bases). The CDR3 has 13 amino acids. Germline V gene lookup returns CDR1 GTSNPN and CDR2 SVGIG (reference sequence). V lost 1 base, J lost 2 bases, and 8 bases lay in between. Here the CDR3 reads CAWSAQGNYGYTF. Written as DNA, the CDR3 is TGTGCCTGGAGTGCGCAGGGGAACTATGGCTACACCTTC.

The chain links TRBV5-6 to TRBJ2-7; a possible D gene is TRBD2 (6 bases). Trimming cost V 3 bases and J 4 bases, with 11 bases left between them. Germline V lookup: CDR1 SGHDT, CDR2 YYEEEE. CDR3 length equals 13 residues. The CDR3 region has the DNA TGTGCCAGCAGCTCGACCGGGAGATACGAGCAGTACTTC. Amino acids: CASSSTGRYEQYF.

This clone has a handful of counts. This sequence joins TRBV7-6 and TRBJ1-5, with no clear D. CDR3 length equals 13 residues. Trimming pared 3 bases from V and 1 base from J, leaving 4 bases between. The germline CDR1 and CDR2 sequences are SGHVS and FNYEAQ. Written as DNA, the CDR3 is TGTGCCAGCAGCTTCGGGAGCAATCAGCCCCAGCATTTT. Its translation: CASSFGSNQPQHF.

The chain couples TRBV5-4 to TRBJ2-1; 10 bases are a match to TRBD2. Germline V lookup: CDR1 SGHNT, CDR2 YYREEE (reference sequence). The CDR3 has 17 amino acids. V shed 4 bases, J shed 5 bases, and the junction held 12 bases outside the gene matches. The CDR3 sequence: CASSPPWPLAGHNEQFF. CDR3 nucleotide sequence: TGTGCCAGCAGCCCGCCTTGGCCACTAGCGGGACACAATGAGCAGTTCTTC. Filled out from reference TRBV5-4 and TRBJ2-1, the complete variable domain reads ETGVTQSPTHLIKTRGQQVTLRCSSQSGHNTVSWYQQALGQGPQFIFQYYREEENGRGNFPPRFSGLQFPNYSSELNVNALELDDSALYLCASSPPWPLAGHNEQFFGPGTRLTVL.

CDR3 residues: CASSQRQGDEQYF. CDR3 bases: TGTGCCAGCAGCCAGAGACAGGGCGACGAGCAGTACTTC. The genes are TRBV7-9 and TRBJ2-7; 7 nucleotides match TRBD1. Germline V gene lookup returns CDR1 SEHNR and CDR2 FQNEAQ (reference sequence). There are 13 residues in the CDR3. Trimming removed 5 bases from V and 5 bases from J; junction bases left unmatched: 6.

The chain combines TRBV7-2 with TRBJ1-5; no clear D gene. Germline V gene data show CDR1 as SGHTA and CDR2 as FQGNSA. Trimming removed 5 bases from V and 3 bases from J, with 8 bases in between. The CDR3 loop spans 13 amino acids. The CDR3 loop is CASSPSVNQPQHF. The CDR3 DNA sequence: TGTGCCAGCAGCCCTTCAGTCAATCAGCCCCAGCATTTT.

In this sample, this clone turned up a few times. The rearrangement uses TRBV19 and TRBJ2-2, with D tentatively TRBD1 (6 bases). The V end lost 5 bases, the J end lost 4 bases, and 14 bases lay between the germline ends. The CDR3 is 15 residues long. Germline lookup yields CDR1 LNHDA and CDR2 SQIVND (reference sequence). The CDR3 DNA sequence: TGTGCCAGTAGTGCGACAGGTCTTGGCACCGGGGAGCTGTTTTTT. Amino acids: CASSATGLGTGELFF.

This clone showed up just once. The genes are TRBV9 and TRBJ2-7, with D uncertain. The V end was cut by 2 bases, the J end by 2 bases, with 8 bases between. Germline V CDR1 and CDR2: SGDLS, YYNGEE. This CDR3 is built from 13 residues. CDR3 bases: TGTGCCAGCAGCGTTGGCAGTACCTACGAGCAGTACTTC. Translated, it gives CASSVGSTYEQYF.

The CDR3 sequence: CASSQEGGANYGYTF. DNA for the CDR3: TGCGCCAGCAGCCAAGAGGGGGGAGCTAACTATGGCTACACCTTC. The chain employs TRBV4-3 and TRBJ1-2; D perhaps matches TRBD1 (5 bases). CDR1 LGHNA and CDR2 YSLEER come from the germline V gene. This CDR3 has 15 residues. V gave up 0 bases and J gave up 0 bases, with 8 bases separating them.

DNA of the CDR3: TGTGCCAGCAGTTCTTTAGCGGGAGGGTCGGAGCAGTACTTC. Protein sequence: CASSSLAGGSEQYF. The chain has TRBV6-5 and TRBJ2-7; 11 bases line up with TRBD2. Germline V gives CDR1 MNHEY, CDR2 SVGAGI. V gave up 4 bases and J gave up 7 bases; unmatched junction bases: 6. This CDR3 has 14 residues.

The rearrangement links TRBV28 to TRBJ1-2; 8 bases are shared with TRBD1. Germline assignment: CDR1 MDHEN and CDR2 SYDVKM. V lost 4 bases, J lost 8 bases, and 6 bases stayed unmatched. This CDR3 has 13 residues. CDR3 bases: TGTGCCAGCAGTTCCCAGGGGGCAATCGGCTACACCTTC. Amino acid sequence: CASSSQGAIGYTF.

This sequence joins TRBV5-4 and TRBJ1-3, with TRBD1 matching 8 bases. The germline V gene has CDR1 SGHNT and CDR2 YYREEE (reference sequence). J lost 7 bases, V lost 0 bases, and 3 bases had no gene match. This CDR3 is 14 amino acids long. This chain's CDR3 is CASSLETGENTIYF. In DNA, the CDR3 is TGTGCCAGCAGCTTGGAGACAGGGGAGAACACCATATATTTT.

This chain connects TRBV29-1 to TRBJ1-1; possible D gene TRBD1, 5 bases. Trimming stripped 1 base from V and 4 bases from J, with 22 bases between. The CDR3 length is 17 residues. Germline-derived CDR1 and CDR2 are SQVTM and ANQGSEA. CDR3 sequence: CSVEGVFETDSSTEAFF. CDR3 DNA: TGCAGCGTTGAAGGCGTCTTCGAGACAGATAGTAGCACTGAAGCTTTCTTT.

This rearrangement joins TRBV19 to TRBJ2-6; maybe TRBD2 (5 bases). The CDR3 spans 14 residues. Germline CDR1 reads LNHDA; CDR2 reads SQIVND (reference sequence). The V gene lost 8 bases and the J gene lost 0 bases, with 8 bases spanning the gap. CDR3 in DNA: TGTGCCAGTGACTATACCTCTGGGGCCAACGTCCTGACTTTC. It specifies CASDYTSGANVLTF. Using reference TRBV19 and TRBJ2-6 for the parts outside the CDR3, the full variable domain is DGGITQSPKYLFRKEGQNVTLSCEQNLNHDAMYWYRQDPGQGLRLIYYSQIVNDFQKGDIAEGYSVSREKKESFPLTVTSAQKNPTAFYLCASDYTSGANVLTFGAGSRLTVL.

The chain combines TRBV7-9 with TRBJ2-7, with 7 nucleotides matching TRBD1. V lost 6 bases to trimming and J lost 3 bases; unmatched junction nucleotides: 8. The length of the CDR3 is 14 residues. Germline V lookup: CDR1 SEHNR, CDR2 FQNEAQ (reference sequence). CDR3 amino acids: CASSLQDRLYEQYF. The CDR3 coding sequence is TGTGCCAGCAGTCTACAGGACAGGCTCTACGAGCAGTACTTC.

This clone was detected only once. The V and J genes are TRBV28 and TRBJ2-7; TRBD1 matches at 8 bases. The junction had 19 bases not matched to a gene; V was cut back by 4 bases and J by 2 bases. The CDR3 is 19 residues long. Germline loops: CDR1 MDHEN, CDR2 SYDVKM. For the CDR3, the DNA is TGTGCCAGCAGTTCCCTCGCCTCAGGGGGCGCTTACCTAACCTACGAGCAGTACTTC. Its translation is CASSSLASGGAYLTYEQYF.

This clone was detected only once. V is TRBV5-4 and J is TRBJ2-3, with 7 nucleotides matching TRBD1. CDR1 is SGHNT, CDR2 YYREEE, per germline (reference sequence). J gave up 7 bases and V 4 bases, and 9 bases lay outside the gene matches. CDR3 length: 14 residues. This chain's CDR3 is CASSPQTGPYTQYF. CDR3 bases: TGTGCCAGCAGCCCCCAGACAGGGCCTTATACGCAGTATTTT. Together with reference TRBV5-4 and TRBJ2-3, the CDR3 gives the full variable domain: ETGVTQSPTHLIKTRGQQVTLRCSSQSGHNTVSWYQQALGQGPQFIFQYYREEENGRGNFPPRFSGLQFPNYSSELNVNALELDDSALYLCASSPQTGPYTQYFGPGTRLTVL.

This clone was recorded a few times. The V and J genes are TRBV11-2 and TRBJ2-2; 7 bases match TRBD2. V lost 4 bases and J lost 4; bases outside the gene matches: 6. Germline V gene lookup returns CDR1 SGHAT and CDR2 FQNNGV. This CDR3 has 15 residues. CDR3 bases: TGTGCCAGCAGCTATGCCGGGACTACCACCGGGGAGCTGTTTTTT. This translates into CASSYAGTTTGELFF.